One and the same sample provided the 16 T cell receptor beta chains below, sequenced in a study of blood T cell repertoires in COVID-19. Clones were sequenced by immunoSEQ multiplex PCR, and TCRdb holds only the in-frame ones, with some missing. In the table there are over 200,000 clones, roughly 87% of which are singletons. Material for sequencing was peripheral blood. Receptor source: a woman aged 18-35 years who had recovered from COVID-19.

The gene calls are TRBV15 and TRBJ1-5, with 7 nucleotides matching TRBD1. Looked up from germline, CDR1 is LNHNV and CDR2 is YYDKDF (reference sequence). The length of the CDR3 is 16 residues. With V trimmed by 5 bases and J by 2 bases, 9 bases remained unmatched. CDR3 DNA sequence: TGTGCCACCAGCCGCGACAGGGAAGTTGGCAATCAGCCCCAGCATTTT. This sequence encodes CATSRDREVGNQPQHF. The full variable domain, its missing parts supplied by reference TRBV15 and TRBJ1-5, is DAMVIQNPRYQVTQFGKPVTLSCSQTLNHNVMYWYQQKSSQAPKLLFHYYDKDFNNEADTPDNFQSRRPNTSFCFLDIRSPGLGDTAMYLCATSRDREVGNQPQHFGDGTRLSIL.

This clone was observed a handful of times. The rearrangement links TRBV25-1 to TRBJ2-7; unclear D gene. Germline CDR1 is MGHDK and CDR2 is SYGVNS. This CDR3 is 10 amino acids long. V was pared by 4 bases and J by 7 bases, with 5 bases between. CDR3 nucleotide sequence: TGTGCCAGCAGTGCGACAGAGCAGTACTTC. Translating gives CASSATEQYF.

The chain recombines TRBV7-9 with TRBJ1-1, with D hard to call. This CDR3 is 15 amino acids long. CDR1 is SEHNR and CDR2 is FQNEAQ in the germline V gene (reference sequence). V dropped 5 bases and J dropped 0 bases, with 13 bases sitting between them. The CDR3 DNA sequence: TGTGCCAGCAGCGTCCCTATAATAATGAACACTGAAGCTTTCTTT. This gives the protein CASSVPIIMNTEAFF.

This rearrangement joins TRBV28 to TRBJ1-5; unclear D gene. V lost 2 bases, J lost 6 bases, and 5 bases lay in between. CDR3 length equals 12 residues. The germline V gene has CDR1 MDHEN and CDR2 SYDVKM. CDR3: CASSLRSQPQHF. Written as DNA, the CDR3 is TGTGCCAGCAGTTTACGGAGTCAGCCCCAGCATTTT.

CDR3 loop: CATSARGAANTEAFF. As DNA, the CDR3 is TGTGCCACCAGTGCCCGAGGAGCCGCGAACACTGAAGCTTTCTTT. V usage is TRBV24-1 and J usage is TRBJ1-1; D is ambiguous. This CDR3 comprises 15 residues. Germline V gene sequence: CDR1 KGHDR, CDR2 SFDVKD. Trimming cost V 5 bases and J 1 base, with 13 bases left between them.

V is TRBV19 and J is TRBJ2-3; 7 nucleotides line up with TRBD2. CDR1 and CDR2 from the germline V gene are LNHDA and SQIVND (reference sequence). V shed 6 bases, J shed 0 bases, and the junction held 6 bases outside the gene matches. The CDR3 extends over 15 amino acids. The CDR3 protein is CASSKWEGSTDTQYF. CDR3 nucleotides: TGTGCCAGTAGCAAGTGGGAGGGTAGCACAGATACGCAGTATTTT.

The chain employs TRBV5-4 and TRBJ1-1; D call uncertain. The CDR3 runs 13 residues. Germline CDR1 is SGHNT and CDR2 is YYREEE (reference sequence). V gave up 0 bases and J gave up 0 bases, with 3 bases separating them. In DNA form, the CDR3 reads TGTGCCAGCAGCTTGGCGTTGAACACTGAAGCTTTCTTT. Protein: CASSLALNTEAFF.

The chain joins TRBV19 to TRBJ2-1; tentative D call: TRBD1 (5 bases). CDR3 length: 15 residues. V shed 2 bases and J shed 5 bases, with 13 bases lying between them. CDR1 LNHDA and CDR2 SQIVND come from the germline V gene (reference sequence). CDR3 amino acids: CASSIWGPPDNEQFF. Written as DNA, the CDR3 is TGTGCCAGTAGTATATGGGGCCCGCCGGACAATGAGCAGTTCTTC.

The chain joins TRBV3-1 (or the pseudogene TRBV3-2) to TRBJ1-4; D is unresolved. Looked up from germline, CDR1 is LGHDT and CDR2 is YNNKEL (reference sequence). Trimming removed 0 bases from V and 6 bases from J, with 11 bases in between. The CDR3 is 15 amino acids. The CDR3 sequence is CASSQEGALHEKLFF. The DNA of the CDR3 is TGTGCCAGCAGCCAAGAGGGAGCTTTGCATGAAAAACTGTTTTTT.

This clone occurred a few times. In DNA form, the CDR3 reads TGTGCCAGTAGTATCTTCCCGACTAGCGGGACCTACAATGAGCAGTTCTTC. Translation: CASSIFPTSGTYNEQFF. The V gene is TRBV19, the J gene TRBJ2-1; 11 bases match TRBD2. The V gene's germline CDR1 is LNHDA and CDR2 SQIVND (reference sequence). The CDR3 length is 17 residues. Germline trimming cut 3 bases from V and 2 bases from J; bases unmatched to any gene: 6.

In DNA, the CDR3 is TGTGCCAGCAGTATACAGGGATACAATGAGCAGTTCTTC. Its protein product is CASSIQGYNEQFF. This rearrangement joins TRBV27 to TRBJ2-1; D might be TRBD1 (6 bases). Trimming took off 5 bases at V and 4 bases at J, with 9 bases between the two ends. From germline, CDR1 is MNHEY and CDR2 SMNVEV (reference sequence). The CDR3 runs to 13 residues.

The chain combines TRBV14 with TRBJ1-3; unclear D gene. Germline lookup yields CDR1 SGHDN and CDR2 FVKESK. The CDR3 consists of 16 residues. V shed 0 bases and J shed 0 bases, with 9 bases lying between them. The chain's CDR3 is CASSQDNRYSGNTIYF. The DNA of the CDR3 is TGTGCCAGCAGCCAAGATAACAGATACTCTGGAAACACCATATATTTT.

This clone appeared once. This sequence joins TRBV19 and TRBJ1-2; 7 nucleotides match TRBD1. The ends lost 4 bases at V and 3 bases at J; junction bases unmatched: 17. The V gene's germline CDR1 is LNHDA and CDR2 SQIVND (reference sequence). The CDR3 runs 18 residues. CDR3 nucleotides: TGTGCCAGTAGTACAACACACGACCGGGACAGCACGTACTATGGCTACACCTTC. Amino acids: CASSTTHDRDSTYYGYTF. Variable domain in full (rest from reference TRBV19 and TRBJ1-2): DGGITQSPKYLFRKEGQNVTLSCEQNLNHDAMYWYRQDPGQGLRLIYYSQIVNDFQKGDIAEGYSVSREKKESFPLTVTSAQKNPTAFYLCASSTTHDRDSTYYGYTFGSGTRLTVV.

The CDR3 nucleotides are TGTGCCAGCACCGCGACAGGGGCCGAGCAGTACTTC. As protein: CASTATGAEQYF. The chain carries TRBV5-6 and TRBJ2-7, with 8 positions matching TRBD1. V lost 6 bases, J lost 6 bases, and 5 bases stayed unmatched. Germline assignment: CDR1 SGHDT and CDR2 YYEEEE. This CDR3 has 12 amino acids.

This chain links TRBV30 with TRBJ1-1; TRBD1 matches at 10 bases. CDR3 length equals 15 residues. With 0 bases clipped from V and 5 bases from J, the junction kept 6 bases outside the gene matches. Germline assignment: CDR1 GTSNPN and CDR2 SVGIG (reference sequence). CDR3 in amino acids: CAWSVLTGGLTEAFF. The CDR3 coding sequence is TGTGCCTGGAGTGTTTTGACAGGGGGCCTAACTGAAGCTTTCTTT.

The chain has TRBV23-1 and TRBJ1-2; 7 nucleotides align to TRBD1. Being an ORF, TRBV23-1 has a function that is uncertain. Trimming at V came to 4 bases and at J to 0 bases, leaving 11 bases not matched to a gene. The CDR3 covers 17 residues. As DNA, the CDR3 is TGCGCCAGCAGTCCCAGTTTTGACAGGGCTTCTAACTATGGCTACACCTTC. As protein: CASSPSFDRASNYGYTF.